This TCR beta chain was profiled in a study of control samples from healthy donors and cancer patients. V was cut by 0 bases and J by 6 bases, with 6 bases left in between. This CDR3 is 13 amino acids long. The germline V gene encodes CDR1 MNHEY and CDR2 SMNVEV (reference sequence). Profiling relied on immunoSEQ multiplex PCR, and the TCRdb table lists in-frame clones only, not all of them. The table records approximately 40,000 clones, more than 65% of them present only once. The TCR was taken from a male donor with melanoma. The chain employs TRBV27 and TRBJ2-1, with D unresolved. The sample was formalin-fixed, paraffin-embedded tissue. The CDR3 reads CASSLSGPNEQFF. DNA for the CDR3: TGTGCCAGCAGTTTATCGGGTCCCAATGAGCAGTTCTTC.